The 2 T cell receptor beta chains in this list originate from one sample, sequenced in a study of cytomegalovirus exposure and HLA in healthy donors. The PCR employed 60 Vbeta primers together with 13 Jbeta primers. Profiled with immunoSEQ multiplex PCR; TCRdb holds only in-frame clones, not every one. The table has 130,000 to 150,000 clones, over 60% seen once. What was sequenced was PBMCs. The receptors were sampled from a woman in her twenties or thirties in good health and CMV-seropositive.

The genes are TRBV30 and TRBJ1-2; a possible D gene is TRBD1 (6 bases). V lost 3 bases and J 4 bases, leaving 18 bases between the germline ends. This CDR3 is built from 15 residues. Germline CDR1 reads GTSNPN; CDR2 reads SVGIG (reference sequence). This CDR3 reads CAWSQTGGAGYGYTF. In DNA form, the CDR3 reads TGTGCCTGGAGCCAAACGGGGGGCGCTGGCTATGGCTACACCTTC.

The CDR3 protein is CASSERDYISYEQYF. CDR3 coding DNA: TGTGCCAGCAGTGAAAGGGACTATATCTCCTACGAGCAGTACTTC. The chain joins TRBV2 to TRBJ2-7, with TRBD2 identical over 7 bases. This CDR3 is 15 amino acids long. The V and J ends lost 2 bases and 0 bases, in that order; junction bases with no gene match: 4. CDR1 is SNHLY and CDR2 is FYNNEI in the germline V gene.